The 9 T cell receptor beta chains presented below share a single source sample, sequenced in a study of beta chain features in type 1 diabetes. Study observations and caveats: TCRB CDR3s were moderately but significantly shorter in Type 1 diabetes patients in all four CD4+ subsets.

Antigens for these TCRs are unknown. TCRB transcripts that were expressed got sequenced, as all of the isolated RNA had been reverse transcribed. Repertoires were generated with immunoSEQ multiplex PCR, while TCRdb's copy carries only in-frame clones and drops some. Of around 250,000 clones listed, over 11% are singletons. Sequenced: naive CD4+ T cells from blood. The receptors here all came from a young man with type 1 diabetes.

This rearrangement joins TRBV7-2 to TRBJ1-2; 7 bases line up with TRBD1. This CDR3 spans 13 amino acids. In germline, CDR1 is SGHTA, CDR2 FQGNSA. J gave up 3 bases and V 5 bases, and 3 bases lay outside the gene matches. Written as DNA, the CDR3 is TGTGCCAGCAGCCCCGGACAGGACTATGGCTACACCTTC. Translating it yields CASSPGQDYGYTF. The full variable domain, in which reference TRBV7-2 and TRBJ1-2 provide the parts outside the CDR3, is GAGVSQSPSNKVTEKGKDVELRCDPISGHTALYWYRQSLGQGLEFLIYFQGNSAPDKSGLPSDRFSAERTGGSVSTLTIQRTQQEDSAVYLCASSPGQDYGYTFGSGTRLTVV.

A few counts support this clone. The J gene is TRBJ1-1, the V gene TRBV6-6; a weak D match, TRBD1 (5 bases). The length of the CDR3 is 14 residues. Trimming cost V 11 bases and J 5 bases, with 21 bases left between them. The germline V gene encodes CDR1 MNHNY and CDR2 SVGAGI (reference sequence). The CDR3 region has the DNA TGTGCCTCTCTCCGGGGGTCCTCTGGGACTGAAGCTTTCTTT. Translated: CASLRGSSGTEAFF.

The table lists this clone with a few counts. V usage is TRBV12-5 and J usage is TRBJ2-2; 9 bases are shared with TRBD1. Trimming removed 6 bases from V and 3 bases from J; junction bases left unmatched: 5. The CDR3 totals 15 residues. Germline V gene sequence: CDR1 LGHNT, CDR2 FRNRAP. The CDR3 bases are TGTGCTAGTGGCACCGGACAGGGGTACACCGGGGAGCTGTTTTTT. It is translated as CASGTGQGYTGELFF.

This chain uses TRBV5-1 with TRBJ2-3, with 12 bases matching TRBD2. CDR1 and CDR2 (germline): SGHRS, YFSETQ. This CDR3 is 14 amino acids long. J lost 6 bases, V lost 4 bases, and 3 bases had no gene match. The DNA of the CDR3 is TGCGCCAGCAGCGCGACTAGCGGGGGCGATACGCAGTATTTT. Its translation is CASSATSGGDTQYF.

This clone was counted a few times. The rearrangement joins TRBV28 to TRBJ1-2, with 11 bases lining up with TRBD1. Looked up from germline, CDR1 is MDHEN and CDR2 is SYDVKM. The CDR3 totals 16 residues. Trimming at V came to 3 bases and at J to 5 bases, leaving 8 bases not matched to a gene. Here the CDR3 reads CASSLDPGQGVYGYTF. Written as DNA, the CDR3 is TGTGCCAGCAGTTTGGATCCGGGACAGGGGGTGTATGGCTACACCTTC.

The CDR3 sequence is CASSSWAYNSPLHF. In DNA, the CDR3 is TGTGCCAGCAGCTCCTGGGCTTATAATTCACCCCTCCACTTT. The chain couples TRBV7-9 to TRBJ1-6; the D is unclear. Trimming removed 4 bases at V and 4 bases at J, with 8 bases between. Per germline, CDR1 SEHNR and CDR2 FQNEAQ (reference sequence). The CDR3 spans 14 residues.

A note on this clone: The sample carries other DNA sequences with the same CDR3. This rearrangement joins TRBV7-2 to TRBJ2-1; tentatively, D is TRBD2 (7 bases). Germline V lookup: CDR1 SGHTA, CDR2 FQGNSA. CDR3 length: 14 residues. With 2 bases removed from V and 8 bases from J, the gap between germline ends came to 13 bases. The CDR3 DNA reads TGTGCCAGCAGCTTAAGGAGGGAGGGGGATGAGCAGTTCTTC. Residues: CASSLRREGDEQFF.

Concerning this clone: Additional DNA sequences in this sample encode the identical CDR3. The J gene is TRBJ2-7, the V gene TRBV18; D is possibly TRBD2 (6 bases). This CDR3 contains 12 residues. The V gene's germline CDR1 is KGHSH and CDR2 LQKENI. Trimming pared 3 bases from V and 3 bases from J, leaving 6 bases between. CDR3 loop: CASSPGGYEQYF. The CDR3 DNA reads as TGTGCCAGCTCACCGGGGGGCTACGAGCAGTACTTC.

Only a few counts were recorded for this clone. The V call is TRBV9, the J call TRBJ2-7, with TRBD2 matching 7 bases. The CDR3 consists of 16 residues. The germline V gene encodes CDR1 SGDLS and CDR2 YYNGEE. The V gene end was trimmed by 3 bases and the J gene end by 4 bases; junction bases not matched to a gene: 13. CDR3 nucleotide sequence: TGTGCCAGCAGCGCCCACGACGGCAGCGGGGCTTACGAGCAGTACTTC. This codes for CASSAHDGSGAYEQYF.